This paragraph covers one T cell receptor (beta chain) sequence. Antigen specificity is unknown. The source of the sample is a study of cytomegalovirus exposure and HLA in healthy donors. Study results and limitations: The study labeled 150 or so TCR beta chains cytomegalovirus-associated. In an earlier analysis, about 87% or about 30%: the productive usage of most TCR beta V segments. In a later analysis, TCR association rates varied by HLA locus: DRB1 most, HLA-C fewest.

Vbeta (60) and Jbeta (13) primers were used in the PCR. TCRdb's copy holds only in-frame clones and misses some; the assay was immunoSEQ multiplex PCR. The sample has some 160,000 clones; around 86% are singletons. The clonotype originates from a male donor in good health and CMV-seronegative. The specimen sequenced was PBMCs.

The CDR3 is CASSPDRDGSPLHF. The CDR3 nucleotides are TGCGCCAGCAGCCCGGACAGGGATGGTTCACCCCTCCACTTT. V is TRBV5-1 and J is TRBJ1-6, with 8 bases aligning to TRBD1. Per the germline V gene, CDR1 is SGHRS and CDR2 is YFSETQ. The CDR3 has 14 residues. V shed 4 bases and J 9 bases; nucleotides not matched to a gene: 6.